Here is one TCR beta chain with its context. Trimming cost V 4 bases and J 4 bases; bases outside gene matches: 7. Germline V gene lookup returns CDR1 KGHSH and CDR2 LQKENI. This CDR3 spans 14 amino acids. This record comes from a study of blood T cell repertoires in COVID-19. Background on the study: The samples span acute and convalescent COVID-19 from the United States, Italy and Spain.

Libraries were prepared by immunoSEQ multiplex PCR; TCRdb keeps only in-frame clonotypes and omits some of them. The sample lists about 180,000 clones, about 88% occurring once. The receptor's source is a man younger than 35 who had recovered from COVID-19. V and J are TRBV18 and TRBJ2-7; 7 nucleotides line up with TRBD1. Sequenced input: peripheral blood. In nucleotides, the CDR3 is TGTGCCAGCTCACTCGGACAGGTCCGGTACGAGCAGTACTTC. This sequence encodes CASSLGQVRYEQYF.